The 20 T cell receptor beta chains given below trace back to one sample, sequenced in a study of post-analysis software for immune sequencing data. Study-wide findings and caveats: Controls had lower frequencies than patients of a handful of TRBV segments, which included TRBV5-6, TRBV5-1 and TRBV20-1.

Their recognized antigens are unknown. Unique molecular identifiers were present in the TCR beta cDNA libraries. TCRdb itself ran the PCR reads through MiXCR, one entry per CDR3 protein. Found here are 750,000 to 950,000 distinct CDR3 sequences, 46% of them singletons; the top ten hold approximately 4.4%. Sequenced material: blood. The receptors stem from a girl aged 5-17 years with multiple sclerosis.

This clonotype showed up just a few times. The genes are TRBV4-3 and TRBJ2-1; no clear D gene. This CDR3 has 16 amino acids. Trimming removed 0 bases at V and 5 bases at J, with 14 bases between. Germline CDR1 is LGHNA and CDR2 is YSLEER. In DNA, the CDR3 is TGCGCCAGCAGCCAAGATTGGTCGGGCCGACACAATGAGCAGTTCTTC. It yields the protein CASSQDWSGRHNEQFF.

CDR3 nucleotide sequence: TGTGCCAGCAGTTTTCCCAACAGTTCCTACGAGCAGTACTTC. Translation: CASSFPNSSYEQYF. The chain employs TRBV28 and TRBJ2-7; D remains unclear. CDR3 length equals 14 residues. Per germline, CDR1 MDHEN and CDR2 SYDVKM. Trimming shortened V by 3 bases and J by 1 base, and 10 bases separated the two germline ends.

This clonotype showed up just a few times. The chain is built from TRBV7-9 and TRBJ2-5, with D possibly matching TRBD1 (6 bases). Trimming took 4 bases from V and 3 from J, leaving 18 bases between them. Germline values: CDR1 SEHNR, CDR2 FQNEAQ (reference sequence). The CDR3 is 16 residues long. Here the CDR3 reads CASSSRTGTKKETQYF. DNA of the CDR3: TGTGCCAGCAGCTCGCGTACCGGGACAAAAAAAGAGACCCAGTACTTC.

The V and J genes are TRBV6-5 and TRBJ2-4; TRBD1 is a possible D gene (8 bases). CDR3 length: 14 amino acids. Germline loops: CDR1 MNHEY, CDR2 SVGAGI. The V end was cut by 6 bases, the J end by 4 bases, with 13 bases between. CDR3 sequence (DNA): TGTGCCAGCAGACAGGGGGGGTCAAAAAACATTCAGTACTTC. Its protein is CASRQGGSKNIQYF.

The rearrangement links TRBV7-2 to TRBJ2-7, with D possibly being TRBD2 (6 bases). From germline, CDR1 is SGHTA and CDR2 FQGNSA. The CDR3 consists of 13 residues. With 5 bases removed from V and 7 bases from J, the gap between germline ends came to 15 bases. The CDR3 here is CASSPPGLAEQYF. The DNA of the CDR3 is TGTGCCAGCAGCCCGCCGGGGCTAGCGGAGCAGTACTTC.

CDR3 loop: CASSQEASGSTEQYF. DNA for the CDR3: TGTGCCAGCAGCCAAGAGGCTAGCGGGAGTACCGAGCAGTACTTC. The chain couples TRBV4-2 to TRBJ2-7, with 10 positions matching TRBD2. With 0 bases clipped from V and 6 bases from J, the junction kept 5 bases outside the gene matches. This CDR3 spans 15 amino acids. Germline V gene sequence: CDR1 LGHNA, CDR2 YNFKEQ.

This clonotype occurred many times. This sequence joins TRBV4-3 and TRBJ2-7, with D tentatively TRBD1 or TRBD2 (5 bases each). Germline CDR1 and CDR2: LGHNA and YSLEER. The CDR3 has 19 amino acids. V lost 1 base, J lost 0 bases, and 22 bases lay in between. CDR3 in DNA: TGCGCCAGCAGCCAAGCTAGCACCCTTTGGGGCAGCAACTCCTACGAGCAGTACTTC. Residues: CASSQASTLWGSNSYEQYF.

In its sample, this clonotype was seen a few times. The V gene is TRBV20-1, the J gene TRBJ2-5; 8 positions agree with TRBD2. The germline V gene encodes CDR1 DFQATT and CDR2 SNEGSKA (reference sequence). J gave up 2 bases and V 0 bases, and 5 bases lay outside the gene matches. The CDR3 is made up of 15 amino acids. Here the CDR3 reads CSARDPLAVQETQYF. The CDR3 DNA reads as TGCAGTGCTAGAGACCCACTAGCGGTTCAAGAGACCCAGTACTTC.

The V and J genes are TRBV5-1 and TRBJ2-4, with 10 positions matching TRBD2. The tail of the sequence fits TRBJ2-7 better, so the J call may be wrong. Germline V gene data show CDR1 as SGHRS and CDR2 as YFSETQ. There are 17 residues in the CDR3. The CDR3 DNA sequence: TGCGCCAGCAGCTTGGTAGCTAGCGGGAGACCCTGTTCCGAGCAGTACTTC. Its translation: CASSLVASGRPCSEQYF.

This clonotype was seen only a few times. This chain connects TRBV29-1 to TRBJ1-2, with D tentatively TRBD1 (6 bases). V lost 4 bases to trimming and J lost 6 bases, with 12 bases between them. Germline V gene data show CDR1 as SQVTM and CDR2 as ANQGSEA. The CDR3 is 12 amino acids. The CDR3 here is CSVVGGRNGYTF. DNA of the CDR3: TGCAGCGTTGTTGGGGGGCGGAATGGCTACACCTTC.

This chain links TRBV12-3 or TRBV12-4 with TRBJ1-1; 7 positions match TRBD1. CDR3 length: 16 amino acids. Trimming cost V 5 bases and J 1 base; bases outside gene matches: 10. CDR3 loop: CASSLTPGQSNTEAFF. CDR3 sequence (DNA): TGTGCCAGCAGTCTGACACCGGGACAGTCGAACACTGAAGCTTTCTTT.

The chain employs TRBV9 and TRBJ2-4, with TRBD1 matching over 9 bases. Per the germline V gene, CDR1 is SGDLS and CDR2 is YYNGEE. This CDR3 comprises 14 residues. V shed 3 bases, J shed 9 bases, and the junction held 7 bases outside the gene matches. CDR3 in amino acids: CASSEDRGSGIQYF. CDR3 in DNA: TGTGCCAGCAGCGAGGACAGGGGATCAGGCATTCAGTACTTC.

This sequence joins TRBV29-1 and TRBJ1-4; 8 bases match TRBD1. V shed 4 bases and J 8 bases; nucleotides not matched to a gene: 9. The CDR3 spans 14 residues. Germline CDR1 and CDR2: SQVTM and ANQGSEA. CDR3 protein: CSVGYQGAREKLFF. The CDR3 region has the DNA TGCAGCGTTGGTTATCAGGGGGCAAGGGAAAAACTGTTTTTT.

This chain joins TRBV28 and TRBJ2-5; 8 bases are a match to TRBD2. CDR3 size: 16 residues. Germline lookup yields CDR1 MDHEN and CDR2 SYDVKM. V trimming: 1 base; J trimming: 5 bases; junction bases outside the gene matches: 9. CDR3 residues: CASSLSGGRKAETQYF. DNA for the CDR3: TGTGCCAGCAGTTTATCGGGAGGGAGGAAAGCCGAGACCCAGTACTTC.

This clonotype showed up just a few times. J is TRBJ2-3 and V is TRBV10-3; D gene ambiguous. V lost 0 bases and J lost 4, with 5 bases in between. The germline gives CDR1 ENHRY, CDR2 SYGVKD. This CDR3 has 13 residues. This CDR3 is CAISESVPDTQYF. The CDR3 bases are TGTGCCATCAGTGAGTCGGTTCCAGATACGCAGTATTTT.

The V gene is TRBV25-1, the J gene TRBJ1-1; D is unresolved. Germline values: CDR1 MGHDK, CDR2 SYGVNS. V was clipped by 1 base and J by 10 bases, with 16 bases between them. This CDR3 has 14 residues. CDR3 sequence: CASSESLGQDGAFF. The CDR3 DNA follows: TGTGCCAGCAGTGAATCTTTGGGCCAAGATGGAGCTTTCTTT.

The rearrangement links TRBV7-8 to TRBJ2-7; possibly TRBD1 for D (6 bases). Per germline, CDR1 SGHVS and CDR2 FQNEAQ. Deletions cut 1 base from V and 3 bases from J, with 19 bases between. The CDR3 loop spans 17 amino acids. Here the CDR3 DNA reads TGTGCCAGCAGCTTAGGCACAGGGCGGCATGGGGTCTACGAGCAGTACTTC. It translates to CASSLGTGRHGVYEQYF.

The chain joins TRBV30 to TRBJ2-7, with 8 bases lining up with TRBD2. Germline CDR1 GTSNPN, CDR2 SVGIG (reference sequence). The V segment lost 1 base and the J segment 5 bases; nucleotides outside the gene matches: 4. This CDR3 is built from 13 residues. The CDR3 DNA reads TGTGCCTGGAGTGCTCAGCGGGAGCACGAGCAGTACTTC. Translation gives CAWSAQREHEQYF.

The rearrangement links TRBV6-5 to TRBJ2-7; D could derive from TRBD1 or TRBD2 (6 bases each). The germline V and J ends were trimmed by 2 bases and 6 bases, with 14 bases remaining between them. Germline V gene data show CDR1 as MNHEY and CDR2 as SVGAGI. The CDR3 covers 14 residues. This CDR3 is CASSYGGLRGEQYF. The DNA for the CDR3 is TGTGCCAGCAGTTACGGGGGGCTCCGTGGCGAGCAGTACTTC.

The chain uses TRBV11-3 and TRBJ2-7; possible D gene TRBD2, 5 bases. V lost 5 bases and J lost 3, with 17 bases in between. The CDR3 length is 15 residues. CDR1 SGHNT and CDR2 YENEEA come from the germline V gene. The CDR3 sequence is CASSREFDGNYEQYF. Here the CDR3 DNA reads TGTGCCAGCAGCCGCGAGTTCGACGGGAACTACGAGCAGTACTTC.